Listed below are T cell receptor beta chains from one sample, sequenced in a study of regulatory T cells in long-lasting Graves disease. TCRdb analysed the multiplex PCR reads with MiXCR anew, one entry per CDR3 protein. The sample consists of hundreds of thousands of distinct CDR3 sequences, around 15% of them appearing once. The same data also contributed to another study, on T cells in Graves' hyperthyroidism and ophthalmopathy.

The sample here was peripheral blood mononuclear cells (PBMCs), taken at new diagnosis, from a patient treated with antithyroid drugs. All receptors derive from a woman younger than 45 with Graves disease. The CDR3 runs from the conserved cysteine through the conserved F or W. The D gene is left open where the match is weak. The size of a clone is reported for some rows only, either as once, few or many, or as a class for expanded clones.

D	J	size	V	length	DNA	CDR3
TRBD2	TRBJ2-1	many	TRBV7-2	14	TGTGCCAGCAGCTTAGGGACTAGCTTCGAGGAGCAGTTCTTC	CASSLGTSFEEQFF
.	TRBJ1-2	many	TRBV20-1	17	TGCAGTGCCGCCGAGGGGCGCAGGATGGTGGCCAACTATGGCTACACCTTC	CSAAEGRRMVANYGYTF
.	TRBJ2-2	.	TRBV15	12	TGTGCCACCAGCAGAGCGTGGGGGGAGCTGTTTTTT	CATSRAWGELFF
.	TRBJ1-4	many	TRBV7-8	16	TGTGCCAGCAGCGATATAACCGGGACGCCAGGAGAAAAACTGTTTTTT	CASSDITGTPGEKLFF
TRBD2	TRBJ2-7	many	TRBV7-2	15	TGTGCCAGCAGCATTGGACTAGCGGGAGTCTACGAGCAGTACTTC	CASSIGLAGVYEQYF
.	TRBJ1-4	many	TRBV20-1	14	TGCAGTGCTAGATTAGGACTTACGAATGAAAAACTGTTTTTT	CSARLGLTNEKLFF
.	TRBJ1-5	.	TRBV3-1	13	TGTGCCAGCAGCCAAGATCTTGGCCAGCCCCAGCATTTT	CASSQDLGQPQHF
TRBD1	TRBJ1-1	.	TRBV4-2	16	TGTGCCAGCAGCCAAGACAGGGACAGTTTGAACACTGAAGCTTTCTTT	CASSQDRDSLNTEAFF
TRBD2	TRBJ2-5	.	TRBV5-1	16	TGCGCCAGCAGCTTGGCCGACCGACTAGCGGGAGAGACCCAGTACTTC	CASSLADRLAGETQYF
TRBD2	TRBJ2-5	few	TRBV30	14	TGTGCCTGGACTAGCGGGAGTGTGAAAGAGACCCAGTACTTC	CAWTSGSVKETQYF
.	TRBJ2-1	many	TRBV11-3	13	TGTGCCAGCAGTTTTATCGGGGTGAATGAGCAGTTCTTC	CASSFIGVNEQFF
TRBD2	TRBJ2-1	.	TRBV5-4	17	TGTGCCAGCAGCTTGGATCTAGCGGGACACTCTTACAATGAGCAGTTCTTC	CASSLDLAGHSYNEQFF
.	TRBJ1-3	few	TRBV30	14	TGTGCCTGGAGTCGTCTGTTCTCTGGAAACACCATATATTTT	CAWSRLFSGNTIYF
TRBD2	TRBJ2-7	few	TRBV6-2/TRBV6-3	14	TGTGCCAGCAGGCTCCCGGGACTAGTGAAAGAGCAGTACTTC	CASRLPGLVKEQYF
TRBD1	TRBJ2-2	many	TRBV11-1	13	TGTGCCAGCAGCCCAACAGGGGCCGGGGAGCTGTTTTTT	CASSPTGAGELFF
TRBD1	TRBJ1-4	many	TRBV20-1	15	TGCAGTGCGCCAAGAAGTGGGCAGGGGGATGAAAAACTGTTTTTT	CSAPRSGQGDEKLFF
.	TRBJ1-2	.	TRBV18	15	TGTGCCAGCTCACCACCCAGGTCGGAAACTTGGGGCTACACCTTC	CASSPPRSETWGYTF
TRBD1	TRBJ1-3	few	TRBV20-1	16	TGCAGTGCTAGAGAGCCTGGACAGGGTGTTGGAAACACCATATATTTT	CSAREPGQGVGNTIYF
TRBD1	TRBJ2-3	few	TRBV20-1	15	TGCAGTGCTAGAAGGGACAGGGGCCGGGGGGATACGCAGTATTTT	CSARRDRGRGDTQYF
TRBD1	TRBJ1-2	.	TRBV3-1	14	TGTGCCAGCACTTTGTCACAGGGGGACTATGGCTACACCTTC	CASTLSQGDYGYTF
TRBD1	TRBJ2-7	few	TRBV12-3/TRBV12-4	17	TGTGCCAGCAGTTTTTTTACCGGGACAGGGAATAACTACGAGCAGTACTTC	CASSFFTGTGNNYEQYF
.	TRBJ2-7	.	TRBV20-1	15	TGCAGTGCTAGGCCCCCGAATACCCTATTGGGTGAGCAGTACTTC	CSARPPNTLLGEQYF
.	TRBJ1-1	many	TRBV29-1	13	TGCAGCACCAGGGCAGGGATGAACACTGAAGCTTTCTTT	CSTRAGMNTEAFF